This T cell receptor (beta chain) stems from a study of cytomegalovirus exposure and HLA in healthy donors. The PCR ran on 60 Vbeta and 13 Jbeta primers. Method: immunoSEQ multiplex PCR; TCRdb's copy keeps in-frame clones and lacks some. The data show about 140,000 clones, about 82% seen once. In germline, CDR1 is SGHAT, CDR2 FQNNGV. This CDR3 region has 14 residues. V was clipped by 1 base and J by 0 bases, with 7 bases between them. V is TRBV11-2 and J is TRBJ2-7; no clear D. Material: PBMCs. The receptor comes from a man younger than 45 in good health. Here the CDR3 DNA reads TGTGCCAGCAGCTTAGCAACCTACTCCTACGAGCAGTACTTC. Protein product: CASSLATYSYEQYF.